These 8 T cell receptor beta chains came from one sample sequenced in a study of blood T cell repertoires in COVID-19. Generated by immunoSEQ multiplex PCR, the TCRdb table keeps only in-frame clones and is missing some. The sample has fewer than 80,000 clones, 88% seen once. Sequences were obtained from peripheral blood. Receptor source: a human donor in a cohort sampled during active COVID-19.

V and J are TRBV2 and TRBJ2-7; 9 bases are a match to TRBD1. The CDR3 has 14 amino acids. Germline CDR1 and CDR2: SNHLY and FYNNEI. After removal of 5 bases from V and 6 bases from J, the junction contained 8 bases not matched to a gene. The CDR3 here is CASSWRTGEAEQYF. CDR3 bases: TGTGCCAGCAGTTGGCGGACAGGGGAGGCCGAGCAGTACTTC.

The table lists this clone with a count of one. This chain joins TRBV29-1 and TRBJ1-1, with 7 positions matching TRBD1. V gave up 4 bases and J gave up 1 base; unmatched junction bases: 3. The CDR3 is made up of 13 amino acids. Germline V lookup: CDR1 SQVTM, CDR2 ANQGSEA. CDR3 coding DNA: TGCAGCGTTGCAAGGGACAGGAACACTGAAGCTTTCTTT. Its translation is CSVARDRNTEAFF. Using reference TRBV29-1 and TRBJ1-1 for the parts outside the CDR3, the full variable domain is SAVISQKPSRDICQRGTSLTIQCQVDSQVTMMFWYRQQPGQSLTLIATANQGSEATYESGFVIDKFPISRPNLTFSTLTVSNMSPEDSSIYLCSVARDRNTEAFFGQGTRLTVV.

This chain connects TRBV27 to TRBJ2-1, with TRBD2 identical over 11 bases. The length of the CDR3 is 17 residues. The V gene's germline CDR1 is MNHEY and CDR2 SMNVEV (reference sequence). V dropped 2 bases and J dropped 5; count of bases not matched to a gene: 8. The chain's CDR3 is CASSLQTLAGVNNEQFF. The CDR3 DNA reads TGTGCCAGCAGTTTACAAACACTAGCGGGGGTAAACAATGAGCAGTTCTTC.

This clone appeared a few times. The chain has TRBV5-4 and TRBJ1-2, with TRBD1 matching 7 bases. V was clipped by 4 bases and J by 1 base; unmatched bases: 4. The germline gives CDR1 SGHNT, CDR2 YYREEE (reference sequence). This CDR3 contains 14 residues. This CDR3 reads CASSPTGLNYGYTF. The DNA for the CDR3 is TGTGCCAGCAGCCCGACAGGGCTTAACTATGGCTACACCTTC.

The rearrangement uses TRBV27 and TRBJ1-5; 10 nucleotides match TRBD1. J lost 4 bases, V lost 5 bases, and 8 bases had no gene match. This CDR3 region has 16 residues. The germline CDR1 and CDR2 sequences are MNHEY and SMNVEV (reference sequence). This CDR3 is CASSPRQGANNQPQHF. The CDR3, as DNA: TGTGCCAGCAGTCCCCGACAGGGGGCTAATAATCAGCCCCAGCATTTT.

The rearrangement joins TRBV5-5 to TRBJ1-3; unclear D gene. Per the germline V gene, CDR1 is SGHKS and CDR2 is YYEKEE (reference sequence). This CDR3 is built from 12 residues. V lost 5 bases, J lost 3 bases, and 6 bases lay in between. The CDR3 reads CASSGFGNTIYF. CDR3 nucleotide sequence: TGTGCCAGCAGTGGCTTTGGAAACACCATATATTTT.

The CDR3 is CASSGLGQRNNEQFF. The CDR3 bases are TGTGCCAGCAGCGGTTTGGGACAGAGAAACAATGAGCAGTTCTTC. The chain joins TRBV7-9 to TRBJ2-1, with 7 bases that match TRBD1. V shed 5 bases and J 5 bases; nucleotides not matched to a gene: 9. This CDR3 contains 15 residues. The germline V gene has CDR1 SEHNR and CDR2 FQNEAQ (reference sequence). Full variable domain (rest looked up from reference TRBV7-9 and TRBJ2-1): DTGVSQNPRHKITKRGQNVTFRCDPISEHNRLYWYRQTLGQGPEFLTYFQNEAQLEKSRLLSDRFSAERPKGSFSTLEIQRTEQGDSAMYLCASSGLGQRNNEQFFGPGTRLTVL.

V and J are TRBV19 and TRBJ2-1; no reliable D call. V lost 3 bases, J lost 9 bases, and 9 bases lay in between. The germline CDR1 and CDR2 sequences are LNHDA and SQIVND (reference sequence). The length of the CDR3 is 12 residues. CDR3 sequence reads: CASSISLGEQFF. The CDR3 nucleotides read TGTGCCAGTAGTATTAGCTTGGGTGAGCAGTTCTTC.